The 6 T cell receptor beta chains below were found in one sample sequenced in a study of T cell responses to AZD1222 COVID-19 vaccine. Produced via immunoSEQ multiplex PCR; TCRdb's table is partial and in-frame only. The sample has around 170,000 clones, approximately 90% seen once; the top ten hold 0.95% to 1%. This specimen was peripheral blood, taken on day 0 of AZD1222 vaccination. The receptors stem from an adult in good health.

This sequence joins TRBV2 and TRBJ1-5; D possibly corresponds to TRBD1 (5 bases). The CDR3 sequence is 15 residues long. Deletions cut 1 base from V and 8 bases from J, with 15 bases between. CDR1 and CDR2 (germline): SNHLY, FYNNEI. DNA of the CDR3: TGTGCCAGCAGTGAAGAGGTGGCAGGGAATGAGCCCCAGCATTTT. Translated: CASSEEVAGNEPQHF.

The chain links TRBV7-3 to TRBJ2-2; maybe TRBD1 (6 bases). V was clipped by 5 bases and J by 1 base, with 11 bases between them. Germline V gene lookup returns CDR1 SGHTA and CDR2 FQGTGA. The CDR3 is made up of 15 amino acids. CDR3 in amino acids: CASSATGMNTGELFF. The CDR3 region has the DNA TGTGCCAGCAGCGCGACAGGAATGAACACCGGGGAGCTGTTTTTT.

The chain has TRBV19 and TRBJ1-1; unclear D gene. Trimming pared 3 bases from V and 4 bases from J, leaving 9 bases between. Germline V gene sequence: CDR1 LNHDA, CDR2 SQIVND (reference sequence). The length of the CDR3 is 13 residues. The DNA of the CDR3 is TGTGCCAGTAGTATTATTGCAACCACTGAAGCTTTCTTT. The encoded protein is CASSIIATTEAFF.

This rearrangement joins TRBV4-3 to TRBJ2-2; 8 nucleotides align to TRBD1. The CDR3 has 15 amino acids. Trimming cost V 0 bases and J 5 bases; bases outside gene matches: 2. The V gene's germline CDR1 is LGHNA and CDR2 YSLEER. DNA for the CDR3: TGCGCCAGCAGCCAAGAGACAGGGGAGACCGGGGAGCTGTTTTTT. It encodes CASSQETGETGELFF.

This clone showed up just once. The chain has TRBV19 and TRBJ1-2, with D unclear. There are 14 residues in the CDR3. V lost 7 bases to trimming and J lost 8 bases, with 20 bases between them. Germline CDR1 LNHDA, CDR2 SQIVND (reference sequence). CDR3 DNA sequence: TGTGCCAGTAATCTGGGCCCTTCGAGGAACGGCTACACCTTC. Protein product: CASNLGPSRNGYTF. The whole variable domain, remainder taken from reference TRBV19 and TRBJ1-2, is DGGITQSPKYLFRKEGQNVTLSCEQNLNHDAMYWYRQDPGQGLRLIYYSQIVNDFQKGDIAEGYSVSREKKESFPLTVTSAQKNPTAFYLCASNLGPSRNGYTFGSGTRLTVV.

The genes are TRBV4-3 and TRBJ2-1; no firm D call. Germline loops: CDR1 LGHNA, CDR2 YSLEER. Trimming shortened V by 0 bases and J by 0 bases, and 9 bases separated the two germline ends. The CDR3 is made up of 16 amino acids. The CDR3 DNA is TGCGCCAGCAGCCAAGATGGCGGAAACTCCTACAATGAGCAGTTCTTC. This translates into CASSQDGGNSYNEQFF.